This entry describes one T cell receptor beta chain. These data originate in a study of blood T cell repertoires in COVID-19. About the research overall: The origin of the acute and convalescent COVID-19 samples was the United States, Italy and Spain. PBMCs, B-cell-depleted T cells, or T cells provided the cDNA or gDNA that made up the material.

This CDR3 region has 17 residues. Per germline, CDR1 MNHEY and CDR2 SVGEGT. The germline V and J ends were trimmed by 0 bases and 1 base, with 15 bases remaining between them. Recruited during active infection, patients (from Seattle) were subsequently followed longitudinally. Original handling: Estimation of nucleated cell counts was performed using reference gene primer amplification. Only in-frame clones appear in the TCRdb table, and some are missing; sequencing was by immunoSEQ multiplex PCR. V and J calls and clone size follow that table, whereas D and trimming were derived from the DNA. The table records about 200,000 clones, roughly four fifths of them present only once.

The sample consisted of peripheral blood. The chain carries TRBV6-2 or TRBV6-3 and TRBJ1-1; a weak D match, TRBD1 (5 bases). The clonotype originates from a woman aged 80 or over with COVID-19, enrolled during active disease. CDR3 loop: CASSYSAVAGGNTEAFF. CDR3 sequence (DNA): TGTGCCAGCAGTTACTCGGCTGTGGCCGGGGGGAACACTGAAGCTTTCTTT.